The 24 T cell receptor beta chains below all came from one sample that was sequenced in a study of blood T cell repertoires in COVID-19. Some clones are missing from TCRdb's copy, which holds only in-frame ones; the method was immunoSEQ multiplex PCR. The profile shows around 180,000 clones, about four fifths of them singletons. Sample: PBMCs or T cells enriched from blood (not recorded which). These receptors all stem from a man aged 50-60 years who had recovered from COVID-19.

Notes on this clone: This sample also contains other DNA sequences that code for the same CDR3. The V call is TRBV3-1 (or the pseudogene TRBV3-2), the J call TRBJ1-2, with 7 nucleotides matching TRBD1. CDR1 is LGHDT and CDR2 is YNNKEL in the germline V gene (reference sequence). Trimming removed 4 bases from V and 2 bases from J; junction bases left unmatched: 1. The CDR3 totals 13 residues. CDR3 amino acids: CASSPGQNYGYTF. Here the CDR3 DNA reads TGTGCCAGCAGCCCGGGACAGAACTATGGCTACACCTTC.

The chain recombines TRBV2 with TRBJ1-5, with TRBD1 identical over 10 bases. J gave up 6 bases and V 7 bases, and 9 bases lay outside the gene matches. In germline, CDR1 is SNHLY, CDR2 FYNNEI. The CDR3 contains 15 residues. CDR3 nucleotides: TGTGCCAGCAAGGGGGGACAGGGGTGGGGTCAGCCCCAGCATTTT. Amino acids: CASKGGQGWGQPQHF.

The chain's CDR3 is CASSERDITGELFF. The CDR3 DNA sequence: TGCGCCAGCAGTGAGAGGGACATCACCGGGGAGCTGTTTTTT. The genes are TRBV10-2 and TRBJ2-2, with D possibly TRBD1 on 6 matching bases. Per germline, CDR1 WSHSY and CDR2 SAAADI. The V end lost 2 bases, the J end lost 4 bases, and 8 bases lay between the germline ends. CDR3 length: 14 amino acids.

This chain joins TRBV30 and TRBJ2-6; the D gene is possibly TRBD1 (7 bases). CDR1 and CDR2 from the germline V gene are GTSNPN and SVGIG (reference sequence). V shed 7 bases and J shed 2 bases, with 12 bases lying between them. This CDR3 has 14 residues. The CDR3 region is CAYSGGPGANVLTF. In DNA form, the CDR3 reads TGTGCCTACTCAGGGGGGCCTGGGGCCAACGTCCTGACTTTC.

The chain uses TRBV19 and TRBJ1-1; D might be TRBD1 (5 bases). Trimming pared 7 bases from V and 5 bases from J, leaving 11 bases between. Germline assignment: CDR1 LNHDA and CDR2 SQIVND (reference sequence). CDR3 length: 12 residues. CDR3 nucleotide sequence: TGTGCCAGTATTTCGGGGGGGACTGAAGCTTTCTTT. This codes for CASISGGTEAFF.

The J gene is TRBJ2-3, the V gene TRBV2, with D hard to call. The germline V gene has CDR1 SNHLY and CDR2 FYNNEI. Trimming left V 3 bases short and J 0 bases short, with 4 bases between. The CDR3 covers 13 residues. The chain's CDR3 is CASSEGSTDTQYF. The CDR3 bases are TGTGCCAGCAGTGAGGGCAGCACAGATACGCAGTATTTT.

V gene TRBV6-5 combines with J gene TRBJ2-3; 7 nucleotides match TRBD1. V shed 5 bases and J 6 bases; nucleotides not matched to a gene: 8. Germline V lookup: CDR1 MNHEY, CDR2 SVGAGI. CDR3 length: 14 residues. The CDR3 protein is CASSPFPRGDTQYF. In DNA, the CDR3 is TGTGCCAGCAGTCCTTTCCCCAGGGGGGATACGCAGTATTTT.

This chain joins TRBV27 and TRBJ1-2, with TRBD1 matching over 9 bases. This CDR3 region has 15 residues. Germline loops: CDR1 MNHEY, CDR2 SMNVEV (reference sequence). Trimming removed 5 bases from V and 4 bases from J; junction bases left unmatched: 8. CDR3 protein: CASSELDRGPYGYTF. The CDR3 nucleotides are TGTGCCAGCAGTGAATTGGACAGGGGTCCCTATGGCTACACCTTC.

This clone was recorded at least ten times. This chain connects TRBV4-1 to TRBJ2-7, with no clear D. Between the trimmed V and J ends, which lost 0 bases and 1 base, there was a span of 7 bases. The germline CDR1 and CDR2 sequences are MGHRA and YSYEKL. CDR3 length: 14 residues. The CDR3: CASSQEAWSYEQYF. The CDR3 coding sequence is TGCGCCAGCAGCCAAGAAGCCTGGTCCTACGAGCAGTACTTC.

Written as DNA, the CDR3 is TGTGCCAGCTCACCATCGACAGGCCCCAATGAAAAACTGTTTTTT. It yields the protein CASSPSTGPNEKLFF. The chain has TRBV18 and TRBJ1-4, with D possibly being TRBD1 (6 bases). V lost 2 bases and J 5 bases, leaving 12 bases between the germline ends. The CDR3 extends over 15 amino acids. CDR1 and CDR2 from the germline V gene are KGHSH and LQKENI.

V and J are TRBV5-1 and TRBJ2-7; 9 nucleotides line up with TRBD2. The germline V gene encodes CDR1 SGHRS and CDR2 YFSETQ. The CDR3 runs 14 residues. Trimming took 4 bases from V and 2 from J; bases not matched to a gene: 4. CDR3 sequence reads: CASSIGGGAYEQYF. CDR3 DNA: TGCGCCAGCAGCATCGGCGGGGGGGCCTACGAGCAGTACTTC.

Here the CDR3 DNA reads TGCGCCAGCAGCCAAGGTCCCCAGGGGATTAGCGAGCAGTACTTC. It is translated as CASSQGPQGISEQYF. The chain employs TRBV4-1 and TRBJ2-7, with TRBD1 as a possible D gene (6 bases). From germline, CDR1 is MGHRA and CDR2 YSYEKL. This CDR3 has 15 amino acids. Trimming removed 1 base at V and 6 bases at J, with 16 bases between.

This chain joins TRBV5-1 and TRBJ2-5; 7 positions agree with TRBD1. CDR3 size: 14 residues. Germline CDR1 is SGHRS and CDR2 is YFSETQ. V lost 4 bases and J lost 2; bases outside the gene matches: 5. CDR3 in amino acids: CASSRQGLQETQYF. The CDR3 nucleotides read TGCGCCAGCAGCCGACAGGGTTTGCAAGAGACCCAGTACTTC.

The table lists this clone with a few counts. The CDR3 reads CASSRQAPNEKLFF. CDR3 DNA: TGTGCCAGCAGCAGACAGGCCCCTAATGAAAAACTGTTTTTT. This chain uses TRBV27 with TRBJ1-4, with D perhaps matching TRBD1 (6 bases). The germline CDR1 and CDR2 sequences are MNHEY and SMNVEV (reference sequence). V lost 6 bases to trimming and J lost 3 bases, with 11 bases between them. The CDR3 sequence is 14 residues long.

The chain has TRBV12-3 or TRBV12-4 and TRBJ2-3, with TRBD1 identical over 9 bases. CDR3 length: 13 residues. The V and J ends lost 5 bases and 6 bases, in that order; junction bases with no gene match: 3. CDR3 region: CASSRGTGDTQYF. The CDR3 DNA reads TGTGCCAGCAGTAGAGGGACAGGGGATACGCAGTATTTT.

The rearrangement joins TRBV27 to TRBJ1-4; TRBD1 might be the D (5 bases). V dropped 1 base and J dropped 3 bases, with 12 bases sitting between them. CDR3 length: 16 amino acids. Per germline, CDR1 MNHEY and CDR2 SMNVEV (reference sequence). The CDR3 coding sequence is TGTGCCAGCAGTTTATATTGGGGCGCATCTAATGAAAAACTGTTTTTT. Translated, it gives CASSLYWGASNEKLFF.

CDR3 coding DNA: TGTGCCAGCAGCCAAGAATACCAAGCGGGGGAGAACGAGCAGTACTTC. This codes for CASSQEYQAGENEQYF. This chain connects TRBV4-2 to TRBJ2-7, with 8 bases that match TRBD2. The CDR3 covers 16 residues. After removal of 0 bases from V and 5 bases from J, the junction contained 9 bases not matched to a gene. Looked up from germline, CDR1 is LGHNA and CDR2 is YNFKEQ.

J is TRBJ2-7 and V is TRBV5-1, with D uncertain. The CDR3 has 12 amino acids. Germline-derived CDR1 and CDR2 are SGHRS and YFSETQ. Trimming took off 0 bases at V and 7 bases at J, with 8 bases between the two ends. The CDR3 is CASSLAEREQYF. CDR3 coding DNA: TGCGCCAGCAGCTTGGCCGAGAGGGAGCAGTACTTC.

The chain links TRBV4-1 to TRBJ1-1; D is ambiguous. The V end was cut by 0 bases, the J end by 0 bases, with 11 bases between. Per the germline V gene, CDR1 is MGHRA and CDR2 is YSYEKL. CDR3 length: 16 residues. The CDR3 region is CASSQDSPSLNTEAFF. CDR3 nucleotides: TGCGCCAGCAGCCAAGATTCTCCCAGTTTGAACACTGAAGCTTTCTTT.

V gene TRBV19 combines with J gene TRBJ1-2, with D perhaps matching TRBD1 (6 bases). The V and J ends lost 7 bases and 8 bases respectively, with 17 bases between them. Germline lookup yields CDR1 LNHDA and CDR2 SQIVND (reference sequence). The CDR3 length is 13 residues. The CDR3 nucleotides are TGTGCCAGTACCTTAACAGGGCCCGGGGGCTACACCTTC. Encoded protein: CASTLTGPGGYTF.

The CDR3 protein is CSAIVGIGYTF. The CDR3 DNA reads TGCAGTGCTATCGTGGGCATTGGCTACACCTTC. The chain uses TRBV20-1 and TRBJ1-2; D is uncertain. Trimming took 4 bases from V and 7 from J, leaving 10 bases between them. CDR3 length equals 11 residues. Germline V lookup: CDR1 DFQATT, CDR2 SNEGSKA (reference sequence).

This chain connects TRBV7-6 to TRBJ2-5; 10 bases fit TRBD2. The CDR3 spans 14 residues. The V segment lost 4 bases and the J segment 9 bases; nucleotides outside the gene matches: 8. Looked up from germline, CDR1 is SGHVS and CDR2 is FNYEAQ. The CDR3 coding sequence is TGTGCCAGCAGCTCACTAGCGGGGCCTTTTTCCCAGTACTTC. Residues: CASSSLAGPFSQYF. Looking up the rest from reference TRBV7-6 and TRBJ2-5 gives the full variable domain: GAGVSQSPRYKVTKRGQDVALRCDPISGHVSLYWYRQALGQGPEFLTYFNYEAQQDKSGLPNDRFSAERPEGSISTLTIQRTEQRDSAMYRCASSSLAGPFSQYFGPGTRLLVL.

CDR3: CASSIDLRGRSEKLFF. CDR3 coding DNA: TGTGCCAGTAGTATCGACCTTCGGGGGAGGAGTGAAAAACTGTTTTTT. The chain links TRBV19 to TRBJ1-4, with a tentative D call TRBD1 (5 bases). This CDR3 contains 16 residues. V was trimmed by 3 bases and J by 7 bases, leaving 18 bases between them. Germline V gene data show CDR1 as LNHDA and CDR2 as SQIVND (reference sequence).

This chain joins TRBV7-9 and TRBJ1-2, with D unresolved. Trimming left V 2 bases short and J 7 bases short, with 11 bases between. The CDR3 has 13 amino acids. Germline V gene data show CDR1 as SEHNR and CDR2 as FQNEAQ (reference sequence). The CDR3 reads CASSLSVHFGYTF. In DNA, the CDR3 is TGTGCCAGCAGCTTAAGCGTTCATTTTGGCTACACCTTC.